This T cell receptor beta chain is drawn from a study of cytomegalovirus exposure and HLA in healthy donors. Whole-study results and caveats: Later on, an analysis tied about 17,000 TCR beta sequences to HLA alleles at 0.05 false discovery rate.

PCR amplification relied on 60 Vbeta primers (plus 13 Jbeta primers). Produced via immunoSEQ multiplex PCR; TCRdb's table is partial and in-frame only. The sample includes approximately 220,000 clones, 60% to 80% of them seen just once. A remark on this clone: Its antigen remains unidentified. The same CDR3 arises from other DNA sequences in this sample as well.

Germline-derived CDR1 and CDR2 are SGHRS and YFSETQ. V lost 0 bases and J lost 5; bases outside the gene matches: 2. The CDR3 runs to 14 residues. Sequencing was carried out using PBMCs. The sequence was collected from a man aged 18 to 30 in good health and CMV-seronegative. The J gene is TRBJ1-5, the V gene TRBV5-1; TRBD1 matches 7 bases. This CDR3 reads CASSLGQGDQPQHF. CDR3 sequence (DNA): TGCGCCAGCAGCTTGGGACAGGGAGATCAGCCCCAGCATTTT. The full variable domain, completed using reference TRBV5-1 and TRBJ1-5, is KAGVTQTPRYLIKTRGQQVTLSCSPISGHRSVSWYQQTPGQGLQFLFEYFSETQRNKGNFPGRFSGRQFSNSRSEMNVSTLELGDSALYLCASSLGQGDQPQHFGDGTRLSIL.